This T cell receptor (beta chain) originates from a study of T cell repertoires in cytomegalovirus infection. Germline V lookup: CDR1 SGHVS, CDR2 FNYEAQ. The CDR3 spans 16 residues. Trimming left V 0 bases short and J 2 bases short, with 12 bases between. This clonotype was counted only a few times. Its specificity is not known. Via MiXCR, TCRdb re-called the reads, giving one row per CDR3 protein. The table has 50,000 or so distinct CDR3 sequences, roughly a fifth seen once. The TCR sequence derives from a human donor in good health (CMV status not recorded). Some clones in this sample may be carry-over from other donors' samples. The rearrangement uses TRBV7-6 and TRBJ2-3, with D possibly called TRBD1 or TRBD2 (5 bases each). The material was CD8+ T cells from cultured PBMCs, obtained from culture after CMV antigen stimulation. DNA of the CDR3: TGTGCCAGCAGCTTAGCTTGGGGGAGATCCACAGATACGCAGTATTTT. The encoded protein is CASSLAWGRSTDTQYF.